This TCR beta chain was sequenced during a study of shared clonotypes between healthy human individuals. Study observations and caveats: Since donors were few, the genetic and exposure-history diversity represented was limited.

Clones were read by immunoSEQ multiplex PCR, and TCRdb kept only the in-frame ones, dropping some. The sample contains about 600,000 clones, 95% to 98% of which appear only once. About this clone: Its antigen is unidentified.

Germline values: CDR1 LNHDA, CDR2 SQIVND (reference sequence). This CDR3 is built from 14 residues. With V trimmed by 6 bases and J by 0 bases, 3 bases remained unmatched. The V and J genes are TRBV19 and TRBJ2-3, with 7 bases fitting TRBD2. This clonotype was sampled from a young woman in good health. The material sequenced was naive CD4+ T cells sorted from blood. The subset here: CD45RA+ positively selected. The CDR3 spells CASRGSGSTDTQYF. The CDR3 bases are TGTGCCAGTAGGGGTAGCGGGAGCACAGATACGCAGTATTTT.